Following are 21 T cell receptor beta chains from one sample sequenced in a study of cytomegalovirus exposure and HLA in healthy donors. The PCR used 60 Vbeta and 13 Jbeta primers. TCRdb's table, derived via immunoSEQ multiplex PCR, lists solely in-frame clones and lacks some. The sample includes 150,000 or so clones. Sequenced material: PBMCs. The source of these receptors is a woman in her forties or fifties in good health and CMV-seronegative.

The chain employs TRBV6-1 and TRBJ2-3; the D is unclear. The ends were cut back, 4 bases at V and 3 bases at J, with 8 bases in the middle. CDR1 is MNHNS and CDR2 is SASEGT in the germline V gene. This CDR3 has 13 residues. The CDR3 region is CASSVTPTDTQYF. The CDR3 coding sequence is TGTGCCAGCAGTGTTACACCTACAGATACGCAGTATTTT.

Comment on this clone: The junction departs from germline at one end; a sequencing error may be responsible. This rearrangement joins TRBV28 to TRBJ2-1; tentative D call: TRBD2 (6 bases). Germline CDR1 and CDR2: MDHEN and SYDVKM. The CDR3 is 15 amino acids. The CDR3 spells CATSSRDSTYNEQFF. In DNA, the CDR3 is TGTGCCACCAGTTCCCGGGACTCGACTTACAATGAGCAGTTCTTC. The variable domain in full, completed from reference TRBV28 and TRBJ2-1, reads DVKVTQSSRYLVKRTGEKVFLECVQDMDHENMFWYRQDPGLGLRLIYFSYDVKMKEKGDIPEGYSVSREKKERFSLILESASTNQTSMYLCATSSRDSTYNEQFFGPGTRLTVL.

The gene calls are TRBV9 and TRBJ1-6; no clear D gene. In germline, CDR1 is SGDLS, CDR2 YYNGEE. The V end lost 0 bases, the J end lost 12 bases, and 7 bases lay between the germline ends. CDR3 size: 12 residues. The CDR3 region is CASSVVAGPLHF. CDR3 nucleotide sequence: TGTGCCAGCAGCGTAGTGGCAGGACCCCTCCACTTT.

The rearrangement uses TRBV29-1 and TRBJ1-2; tentatively, D is TRBD1 (5 bases). Trimming took 3 bases from V and 3 from J, leaving 11 bases between them. Per the germline V gene, CDR1 is SQVTM and CDR2 is ANQGSEA. This CDR3 is 13 amino acids long. The CDR3, as DNA: TGCAGCGTTGACGGGGGAGGCGACTATGGCTACACCTTC. Protein: CSVDGGGDYGYTF. Filled out from reference TRBV29-1 and TRBJ1-2, the complete variable domain reads SAVISQKPSRDICQRGTSLTIQCQVDSQVTMMFWYRQQPGQSLTLIATANQGSEATYESGFVIDKFPISRPNLTFSTLTVSNMSPEDSSIYLCSVDGGGDYGYTFGSGTRLTVV.

The chain couples TRBV7-2 to TRBJ1-2, with 9 positions matching TRBD1. The trim removed 2 bases at V and 4 bases at J, leaving 8 bases unmatched. This CDR3 is 16 amino acids long. CDR1 is SGHTA, CDR2 FQGNSA, per germline. CDR3 DNA sequence: TGTGCCAGCAGCTTATCACCCCAGACAGGGGGCTATGGCTACACCTTC. Its translation is CASSLSPQTGGYGYTF.

The chain combines TRBV9 with TRBJ2-5; D not certain. The germline CDR1 and CDR2 sequences are SGDLS and YYNGEE. V lost 0 bases to trimming and J lost 0 bases, with 6 bases between them. The CDR3 spans 14 residues. CDR3 protein: CASSVATNQETQYF. Written as DNA, the CDR3 is TGTGCCAGCAGCGTAGCCACTAACCAAGAGACCCAGTACTTC. The full variable domain, its missing parts supplied by reference TRBV9 and TRBJ2-5, is DSGVTQTPKHLITATGQRVTLRCSPRSGDLSVYWYQQSLDQGLQFLIQYYNGEERAKGNILERFSAQQFPDLHSELNLSSLELGDSALYFCASSVATNQETQYFGPGTRLLVL.

The chain joins TRBV6-4 to TRBJ2-7; perhaps TRBD1 as D (5 bases). Germline V CDR1 and CDR2: MRHNA, SNTAGT. This CDR3 comprises 15 residues. V lost 4 bases and J lost 3, with 16 bases in between. The CDR3 DNA sequence: TGTGCCAGCAGTGTCATCAGGGAAAGGTACTACGAGCAGTACTTC. Encoded protein: CASSVIRERYYEQYF.

CDR3 sequence (DNA): TGTGCCAGCAGCCTCCCCCCCTCCAGGGGGCTCTCCTACGAGCAGTACTTC. It translates to CASSLPPSRGLSYEQYF. The chain uses TRBV28 and TRBJ2-7; 8 bases map to TRBD1. This CDR3 has 17 amino acids. Trimming took 6 bases from V and 0 from J; bases not matched to a gene: 13. Germline values: CDR1 MDHEN, CDR2 SYDVKM.

The J gene is TRBJ1-6, the V gene TRBV27, with D tentatively TRBD1 (6 bases). This CDR3 contains 15 residues. Trimming took 5 bases from V and 4 from J, leaving 12 bases between them. The germline V gene has CDR1 MNHEY and CDR2 SMNVEV (reference sequence). CDR3 bases: TGTGCCAGCAGTAAAGGACAGTCTTATAATTCACCCCTCCACTTT. Translating gives CASSKGQSYNSPLHF.

The chain combines TRBV7-3 with TRBJ2-3; weak D call: TRBD2 (5 bases). Trimming cost V 5 bases and J 3 bases, with 12 bases left between them. Germline-derived CDR1 and CDR2 are SGHTA and FQGTGA. The CDR3 covers 14 residues. The DNA of the CDR3 is TGTGCCAGCAGCCCTCTCCCGGGAACAGATACGCAGTATTTT. It yields the protein CASSPLPGTDTQYF.

The gene calls are TRBV7-3 and TRBJ2-1, with a tentative D call TRBD1 (5 bases). The CDR3 loop spans 15 amino acids. V was cut by 1 base and J by 3 bases, with 10 bases left in between. Germline V gene sequence: CDR1 SGHTA, CDR2 FQGTGA. CDR3: CASSLIGDLYNEQFF. CDR3 coding DNA: TGTGCCAGCAGCTTAATAGGGGATCTCTACAATGAGCAGTTCTTC.

The chain links TRBV5-1 to TRBJ1-1; 7 bases align to TRBD1. Per the germline V gene, CDR1 is SGHRS and CDR2 is YFSETQ. With 0 bases clipped from V and 2 bases from J, the junction kept 7 bases outside the gene matches. This CDR3 has 16 amino acids. CDR3 loop: CASSLGTGTVNTEAFF. Here the CDR3 DNA reads TGCGCCAGCAGCTTGGGTACCGGGACAGTTAACACTGAAGCTTTCTTT.

V gene TRBV9 combines with J gene TRBJ2-3; perhaps TRBD2 as D (6 bases). V shed 0 bases and J shed 5 bases, with 16 bases lying between them. Germline CDR1 reads SGDLS; CDR2 reads YYNGEE. The length of the CDR3 is 16 residues. The chain's CDR3 is CASSVGGVGSRDTQYF. CDR3 nucleotides: TGTGCCAGCAGCGTAGGGGGGGTGGGCAGTAGAGATACGCAGTATTTT. Using reference TRBV9 and TRBJ2-3 for the parts outside the CDR3, the full variable domain is DSGVTQTPKHLITATGQRVTLRCSPRSGDLSVYWYQQSLDQGLQFLIQYYNGEERAKGNILERFSAQQFPDLHSELNLSSLELGDSALYFCASSVGGVGSRDTQYFGPGTRLTVL.

The chain recombines TRBV6-6 with TRBJ1-4, with 7 bases aligning to TRBD1. Germline V gives CDR1 MNHNY, CDR2 SVGAGI (reference sequence). Trimming cost V 6 bases and J 8 bases; bases outside gene matches: 9. The CDR3 runs to 14 residues. The CDR3: CASSEGTADEKLFF. The CDR3 DNA is TGTGCCAGCAGCGAAGGGACAGCCGACGAAAAACTGTTTTTT.

DNA of the CDR3: TGTGCCAGCAGCCGGACAGGGGCGCGGTTGGCCGATGAGCAGTTCTTC. The encoded protein is CASSRTGARLADEQFF. This chain links TRBV7-9 with TRBJ2-1; 9 positions match TRBD1. V lost 5 bases and J lost 8; bases outside the gene matches: 13. CDR3 length: 16 residues. Germline loops: CDR1 SEHNR, CDR2 FQNEAQ (reference sequence). The full variable domain, its missing parts supplied by reference TRBV7-9 and TRBJ2-1, is DTGVSQNPRHKITKRGQNVTFRCDPISEHNRLYWYRQTLGQGPEFLTYFQNEAQLEKSRLLSDRFSAERPKGSFSTLEIQRTEQGDSAMYLCASSRTGARLADEQFFGPGTRLTVL.

The chain carries TRBV9 and TRBJ1-1, with 12 positions matching TRBD1. Trimming removed 0 bases from V and 11 bases from J; junction bases left unmatched: 8. The germline CDR1 and CDR2 sequences are SGDLS and YYNGEE. This CDR3 has 15 residues. The CDR3 DNA is TGTGCCAGCAGCGTAGATGGGACAGGGGGCAAAGTGGCTTTCTTT. This codes for CASSVDGTGGKVAFF.

V and J are TRBV18 and TRBJ2-7; a weak D match, TRBD2 (6 bases). V shed 2 bases and J shed 5 bases, with 7 bases lying between them. The germline gives CDR1 KGHSH, CDR2 LQKENI. The CDR3 spans 12 residues. The CDR3 sequence: CASSPGGDEQYF. The CDR3 DNA reads TGTGCCAGCTCACCAGGAGGGGACGAGCAGTACTTC. The full variable domain, with the rest looked up from reference TRBV18 and TRBJ2-7, is NAGVMQNPRHLVRRRGQEARLRCSPMKGHSHVYWYRQLPEEGLKFMVYLQKENIIDESGMPKERFSAEFPKEGPSILRIQQVVRGDSAAYFCASSPGGDEQYFGPGTRLTVT.

This chain connects TRBV7-2 to TRBJ1-2; 7 bases agree with TRBD1. Trimming at V came to 5 bases and at J to 10 bases, leaving 10 bases not matched to a gene. Germline CDR1 is SGHTA and CDR2 is FQGNSA. The CDR3 covers 13 residues. The CDR3 loop is CASSRPDREVYTF. CDR3 nucleotides: TGTGCCAGCAGCCGTCCCGACAGGGAGGTCTACACCTTC. Based on the CDR3 plus reference TRBV7-2 and TRBJ1-2, the full variable domain is GAGVSQSPSNKVTEKGKDVELRCDPISGHTALYWYRQSLGQGLEFLIYFQGNSAPDKSGLPSDRFSAERTGGSVSTLTIQRTQQEDSAVYLCASSRPDREVYTFGSGTRLTVV.

This rearrangement joins TRBV5-6 to TRBJ2-7; 9 bases map to TRBD1. The CDR3 totals 14 residues. Germline V gene sequence: CDR1 SGHDT, CDR2 YYEEEE. J gave up 5 bases and V 5 bases, and 8 bases lay outside the gene matches. CDR3 sequence reads: CASRTGTGSHEQYF. CDR3 nucleotide sequence: TGTGCCAGCAGAACCGGGACAGGGTCCCACGAGCAGTACTTC.

The CDR3 protein is CASSQGLAGGSTRTDTQYF. DNA for the CDR3: TGTGCCAGCAGCCAAGGCCTAGCGGGGGGTTCAACCCGCACAGATACGCAGTATTTT. V is TRBV4-2 and J is TRBJ2-3; TRBD2 aligns across 11 bases. Unmatched junction bases numbered 10, after V lost 1 base and J lost 1 base. Germline lookup yields CDR1 LGHNA and CDR2 YNFKEQ. There are 19 residues in the CDR3.

This chain uses TRBV4-1 with TRBJ1-4; 8 nucleotides line up with TRBD1. Germline V gene sequence: CDR1 MGHRA, CDR2 YSYEKL. CDR3 length: 15 amino acids. Losses at the gene ends were 1 base for V and 8 bases for J; bases not matched to a gene: 6. The CDR3 here is CASSQVDRDDEKLFF. The CDR3 bases are TGCGCCAGCAGCCAAGTGGACAGGGACGACGAAAAACTGTTTTTT.